The 28 T cell receptor beta chains below come from one sample, sequenced in a study of cytomegalovirus exposure and HLA in healthy donors. The primer mix had 60 Vbeta and 13 Jbeta primers. TCRdb's table, derived via immunoSEQ multiplex PCR, lists solely in-frame clones and lacks some. The table lists about 130,000 clones, over 65% of them singletons. Sequenced: PBMCs. These receptors were collected from a man aged 50-59 years in good health and CMV-seronegative.

V and J are TRBV28 and TRBJ2-7; possibly TRBD1 for D (6 bases). Germline-derived CDR1 and CDR2 are MDHEN and SYDVKM. V was pared by 3 bases and J by 7 bases, with 7 bases between. The CDR3 is 11 amino acids. The CDR3 sequence: CASSFTGEQYF. In DNA, the CDR3 is TGTGCCAGCAGTTTCACAGGGGAGCAGTACTTC.

In this sample, this clone turned up many times. The gene calls are TRBV29-1 and TRBJ1-1; D may be TRBD1 (5 bases). Germline V gene data show CDR1 as SQVTM and CDR2 as ANQGSEA. V lost 5 bases to trimming and J lost 5 bases, with 18 bases between them. The CDR3 has 14 amino acids. The CDR3 sequence: CSVRPVGLGTEAFF. The CDR3 nucleotides read TGCAGCGTTCGCCCGGTGGGACTGGGGACTGAAGCTTTCTTT.

The chain recombines TRBV27 with TRBJ1-4; a possible D gene is TRBD1 (6 bases). V was trimmed by 6 bases and J by 8 bases, leaving 22 bases between them. The CDR3 sequence is 16 residues long. Germline values: CDR1 MNHEY, CDR2 SMNVEV (reference sequence). The CDR3 here is CASSPTPTGSGEKLFF. DNA of the CDR3: TGTGCCAGCAGCCCAACTCCCACAGGGTCGGGAGAAAAACTGTTTTTT.

J is TRBJ2-7 and V is TRBV5-4; 7 positions match TRBD1. Germline trimming cut 5 bases from V and 1 base from J; bases unmatched to any gene: 6. CDR3 length: 14 amino acids. Germline V gene data show CDR1 as SGHNT and CDR2 as YYREEE (reference sequence). This chain's CDR3 is CASRAGTASYEQYF. In nucleotides, the CDR3 is TGTGCCAGCAGGGCCGGGACAGCGTCCTACGAGCAGTACTTC.

The chain has TRBV6-5 and TRBJ2-1, with 11 bases lining up with TRBD2. The CDR3 extends over 15 amino acids. The V gene end was trimmed by 6 bases and the J gene end by 2 bases; junction bases not matched to a gene: 3. Germline CDR1 and CDR2: MNHEY and SVGAGI. CDR3 coding DNA: TGTGCCAGCAGGTTGACTAGCGGGGCCTACAATGAGCAGTTCTTC. Its translation is CASRLTSGAYNEQFF.

This clone was detected a few times. This sequence joins TRBV5-1 and TRBJ2-3; 7 bases fit TRBD2. The CDR3 consists of 15 residues. Per germline, CDR1 SGHRS and CDR2 YFSETQ. V shed 0 bases, J shed 2 bases, and the junction held 3 bases outside the gene matches. In nucleotides, the CDR3 is TGCGCCAGCAGCTTGGGCGGGAGCCTCACAGATACGCAGTATTTT. Translating gives CASSLGGSLTDTQYF. Filled out from reference TRBV5-1 and TRBJ2-3, the complete variable domain reads KAGVTQTPRYLIKTRGQQVTLSCSPISGHRSVSWYQQTPGQGLQFLFEYFSETQRNKGNFPGRFSGRQFSNSRSEMNVSTLELGDSALYLCASSLGGSLTDTQYFGPGTRLTVL.

The chain links TRBV2 to TRBJ2-1; D gene unclear. V was cut by 2 bases and J by 8 bases, with 10 bases left in between. CDR1 is SNHLY and CDR2 is FYNNEI in the germline V gene. This CDR3 region has 13 residues. The CDR3 nucleotides are TGTGCCAGCAGTGAACGGGTAACCGATGAGCAGTTCTTC. This encodes CASSERVTDEQFF.

In its sample, this clone was seen a few times. The chain links TRBV2 to TRBJ2-6, with TRBD2 matching over 10 bases. The CDR3 loop spans 18 amino acids. Germline V gives CDR1 SNHLY, CDR2 FYNNEI. The junction had 8 bases not matched to a gene; V was cut back by 6 bases and J by 0 bases. CDR3 in DNA: TGTGCCAGCAGAGAAACTAGCGGGACATACTCTGGGGCCAACGTCCTGACTTTC. It is translated as CASRETSGTYSGANVLTF.

The chain combines TRBV27 with TRBJ1-4; D is unclear. CDR1 and CDR2 (germline): MNHEY, SMNVEV (reference sequence). The CDR3 totals 13 residues. Trimming cost V 6 bases and J 8 bases, with 13 bases left between them. Written as DNA, the CDR3 is TGTGCCAGCAGAGACACGGGAGGGGAAAAACTGTTTTTT. This translates into CASRDTGGEKLFF.

The rearrangement joins TRBV25-1 to TRBJ1-1; no definite D call. Germline values: CDR1 MGHDK, CDR2 SYGVNS. The CDR3 contains 13 residues. V shed 6 bases and J shed 3 bases, with 11 bases lying between them. The DNA of the CDR3 is TGTGCCAGCAGGCTTCTAGGAGACACTGAAGCTTTCTTT. Amino acids: CASRLLGDTEAFF.

The chain combines TRBV9 with TRBJ1-3, with TRBD1 as a possible D gene (6 bases). V shed 4 bases and J shed 0 bases, with 17 bases lying between them. This CDR3 has 17 amino acids. Germline V gene sequence: CDR1 SGDLS, CDR2 YYNGEE. CDR3: CASSTNPGQSSGNTIYF. DNA of the CDR3: TGTGCCAGCAGCACGAACCCGGGACAAAGCTCTGGAAACACCATATATTTT. Full variable domain (outside the CDR3, taken from reference TRBV9 and TRBJ1-3): DSGVTQTPKHLITATGQRVTLRCSPRSGDLSVYWYQQSLDQGLQFLIQYYNGEERAKGNILERFSAQQFPDLHSELNLSSLELGDSALYFCASSTNPGQSSGNTIYFGEGSWLTVV.

The V call is TRBV11-2, the J call TRBJ2-1; 14 bases match TRBD2. CDR1 is SGHAT, CDR2 FQNNGV, per germline. The CDR3 has 18 residues. The V gene end was trimmed by 5 bases and the J gene end by 8 bases; junction bases not matched to a gene: 14. CDR3 sequence reads: CASSQVPGLAGVGDEQFF. The CDR3 region has the DNA TGTGCCAGCAGCCAGGTACCGGGACTAGCGGGAGTAGGGGATGAGCAGTTCTTC. Drawing the rest from reference TRBV11-2 and TRBJ2-1, the complete variable domain is EAGVAQSPRYKIIEKRQSVAFWCNPISGHATLYWYQQILGQGPKLLIQFQNNGVVDDSQLPKDRFSAERLKGVDSTLKIQPAKLEDSAVYLCASSQVPGLAGVGDEQFFGPGTRLTVL.

This clone was seen just once. This rearrangement joins TRBV18 to TRBJ2-2, with 10 bases identical to TRBD2. The CDR3 is 18 amino acids. With V trimmed by 3 bases and J by 6 bases, 13 bases remained unmatched. Germline CDR1 and CDR2: KGHSH and LQKENI. The CDR3 spells CASSPLPRTSGTAGELFF. The CDR3 DNA follows: TGTGCCAGCTCACCCCTTCCCAGGACTAGCGGCACGGCCGGGGAGCTGTTTTTT. The full variable domain, rest sourced from reference TRBV18 and TRBJ2-2, is NAGVMQNPRHLVRRRGQEARLRCSPMKGHSHVYWYRQLPEEGLKFMVYLQKENIIDESGMPKERFSAEFPKEGPSILRIQQVVRGDSAAYFCASSPLPRTSGTAGELFFGEGSRLTVL.

The gene calls are TRBV6-1 and TRBJ1-1, with D maybe TRBD1 (5 bases). Germline lookup yields CDR1 MNHNS and CDR2 SASEGT. The CDR3 contains 13 residues. V lost 3 bases and J 6 bases, leaving 11 bases between the germline ends. In DNA, the CDR3 is TGTGCCAGCAGTGATTTCAAAGGGGCTGAAGCTTTCTTT. This gives the protein CASSDFKGAEAFF.

The chain is built from TRBV19 and TRBJ2-1; 11 bases are a match to TRBD2. Germline V CDR1 and CDR2: LNHDA, SQIVND (reference sequence). The trim removed 8 bases at V and 1 base at J, leaving 19 bases unmatched. The CDR3 has 20 residues. The chain's CDR3 is CASVVYRLAGTRRSYNEQFF. Written as DNA, the CDR3 is TGTGCCAGTGTAGTATACCGACTAGCGGGGACCAGGAGGTCCTACAATGAGCAGTTCTTC.

This chain links TRBV18 with TRBJ2-5; 11 bases map to TRBD1. The J call is in doubt because the DNA end fits TRBJ2-7 better. CDR3 size: 15 residues. Germline CDR1 reads KGHSH; CDR2 reads LQKENI. CDR3 in DNA: TGTGCCAGCTCACCGGGACAGGGGGTTTCCTACGAGCAGTACTTC. This gives the protein CASSPGQGVSYEQYF.

The chain has TRBV28 and TRBJ2-2; 9 bases fit TRBD2. CDR1 MDHEN and CDR2 SYDVKM come from the germline V gene. Germline trimming cut 2 bases from V and 4 bases from J; bases unmatched to any gene: 2. The length of the CDR3 is 15 residues. The chain's CDR3 is CASSLISGSTGELFF. In DNA form, the CDR3 reads TGTGCCAGCAGTTTAATTAGCGGGAGCACCGGGGAGCTGTTTTTT. Complete variable domain (other parts from reference TRBV28 and TRBJ2-2): DVKVTQSSRYLVKRTGEKVFLECVQDMDHENMFWYRQDPGLGLRLIYFSYDVKMKEKGDIPEGYSVSREKKERFSLILESASTNQTSMYLCASSLISGSTGELFFGEGSRLTVL.

The chain links TRBV5-1 to TRBJ1-5, with TRBD1 matching 9 bases. Germline lookup yields CDR1 SGHRS and CDR2 YFSETQ. V gave up 4 bases and J gave up 5 bases; unmatched junction bases: 4. This CDR3 contains 14 residues. This CDR3 is CASSEQGADQPQHF. CDR3 bases: TGCGCCAGCAGCGAACAGGGGGCGGATCAGCCCCAGCATTTT.

On this clone itself: Germline and junction disagree at one end, which may indicate a read error. This same CDR3 is encoded by further DNA sequences in the sample. V usage is TRBV28 and J usage is TRBJ1-5, with D possibly TRBD1 on 5 matching bases. This CDR3 has 16 amino acids. Germline V gives CDR1 MDHEN, CDR2 SYDVKM. The DNA of the CDR3 is TGTGCTAGCAGGTCGAATGGGGCCAGTAGCAATCAGCCCCAGCATTTT. Protein: CASRSNGASSNQPQHF.

The V gene is TRBV2, the J gene TRBJ2-5; 15 bases line up with TRBD2. The CDR3 extends over 15 amino acids. The trim removed 7 bases at V and 4 bases at J, leaving 4 bases unmatched. Germline V gene data show CDR1 as SNHLY and CDR2 as FYNNEI. The CDR3 sequence: CASTGTSGRRETQYF. The CDR3 DNA sequence: TGTGCCAGCACCGGGACTAGCGGGAGGAGAGAGACCCAGTACTTC.

The rearrangement joins TRBV6-6 to TRBJ2-7; perhaps TRBD2 as D (5 bases). This CDR3 region has 14 residues. Deletions cut 2 bases from V and 4 bases from J, with 12 bases between. Germline V gene lookup returns CDR1 MNHNY and CDR2 SVGAGI (reference sequence). The CDR3 is CASSYPRGSYEQYF. In DNA, the CDR3 is TGTGCCAGCAGTTACCCCCGGGGATCTTACGAGCAGTACTTC.

This chain links TRBV5-1 with TRBJ2-7; unclear D gene. This CDR3 contains 14 residues. Trimming stripped 0 bases from V and 6 bases from J, with 13 bases between. Germline V gene data show CDR1 as SGHRS and CDR2 as YFSETQ. The CDR3 bases are TGCGCCAGCAGCTTGGGCAGTGTGGCACCCGAGCAGTACTTC. This encodes CASSLGSVAPEQYF.

This chain links TRBV6-6 with TRBJ2-7; 8 positions agree with TRBD1. The germline V gene has CDR1 MNHNY and CDR2 SVGAGI (reference sequence). The CDR3 sequence is 14 residues long. V was clipped by 5 bases and J by 4 bases; unmatched bases: 7. The CDR3 bases are TGTGCCAGCAGTCTCGACAGGGGTAGATACGAGCAGTACTTC. Translation gives CASSLDRGRYEQYF.

The sample holds a few counts of this clone. V is TRBV5-3 and J is TRBJ2-7, with 8 bases identical to TRBD1. TRBV5-3 is noted as an ORF with a role that remains uncertain. The CDR3 loop spans 14 amino acids. V lost 9 bases and J lost 5; bases outside the gene matches: 13. The CDR3 DNA sequence: TGTGCCATTTTCACCGGGACAGGAGGAGACGAGCAGTACTTC. Its translation: CAIFTGTGGDEQYF.

This clone came up a few times. This chain connects TRBV30 to TRBJ1-6, with D possibly being TRBD1 (5 bases). CDR1 GTSNPN and CDR2 SVGIG come from the germline V gene (reference sequence). The CDR3 runs 13 residues. Between the trimmed V and J ends, which lost 2 bases and 8 bases, there was a span of 10 bases. The CDR3 spells CAWSRRGDSPLHF. Here the CDR3 DNA reads TGTGCCTGGAGTAGGAGGGGAGATTCACCCCTCCACTTT. Filled out from reference TRBV30 and TRBJ1-6, the complete variable domain reads SQTIHQWPATLVQPVGSPLSLECTVEGTSNPNLYWYRQAAGRGLQLLFYSVGIGQISSEVPQNLSASRPQDRQFILSSKKLLLSDSGFYLCAWSRRGDSPLHFGNGTRLTVT.

The chain carries TRBV28 and TRBJ1-1; 8 nucleotides line up with TRBD1. With V trimmed by 5 bases and J by 4 bases, 9 bases remained unmatched. Germline V lookup: CDR1 MDHEN, CDR2 SYDVKM. This CDR3 has 15 residues. The CDR3 sequence is CASSPPGQAATEAFF. CDR3 bases: TGTGCCAGCAGTCCTCCGGGACAGGCGGCCACTGAAGCTTTCTTT. The full variable domain, in which reference TRBV28 and TRBJ1-1 provide the parts outside the CDR3, is DVKVTQSSRYLVKRTGEKVFLECVQDMDHENMFWYRQDPGLGLRLIYFSYDVKMKEKGDIPEGYSVSREKKERFSLILESASTNQTSMYLCASSPPGQAATEAFFGQGTRLTVV.

The rearrangement links TRBV10-3 to TRBJ2-5, with D perhaps TRBD2 (6 bases). The J call is doubtful: the DNA matches TRBJ2-7 better. Germline-derived CDR1 and CDR2 are ENHRY and SYGVKD. The CDR3 covers 12 residues. Here the CDR3 reads CAISSEGLEQYF. The CDR3 coding sequence is TGTGCCATCAGTAGTGAGGGACTCGAGCAGTACTTC.

This chain's CDR3 is CASSLGTGVGELFF. The CDR3 nucleotides read TGTGCCAGCAGCTTAGGGACAGGGGTGGGGGAGCTGTTTTTT. The chain links TRBV7-8 to TRBJ2-2; 9 positions match TRBD1. The V gene end was trimmed by 1 base and the J gene end by 8 bases; junction bases not matched to a gene: 2. CDR1 is SGHVS, CDR2 FQNEAQ, per germline. The CDR3 is made up of 14 amino acids.